This record looks at one T cell receptor (beta chain) sequence and its context. The use of a sample-barcoded 5' primer and a J-beta primer mix characterized a second PCR of about 7 to 12 cycles. Carrying 12 random nucleotides, a template-switch adaptor labeled each individual cDNA molecule. TCRdb ran MiXCR on the 5' RACE reads and lists one entry per CDR3 protein. The table includes more than 900,000 distinct CDR3 sequences, about 29% detected once. The sample comes from a study of blood T cells in healthy people across ages. The same data also contributed to another study, on T cells of mothers and their children.

The origin of this receptor is a woman between 35 and 50 years old in good health. Material for sequencing was blood.

The CDR3 here is CSARVRLGSNEQFF. For the CDR3, the DNA is TGCAGTGCTAGAGTCCGCCTTGGGTCCAATGAGCAGTTCTTC. The V and J genes are TRBV20-1 and TRBJ2-1, with D hard to call. Trimming removed 1 base from V and 6 bases from J, with 13 bases in between. Germline assignment: CDR1 DFQATT and CDR2 SNEGSKA (reference sequence). This CDR3 has 14 amino acids.